These T cell receptor beta chains were read from a single sample in a study of cytomegalovirus exposure and HLA in healthy donors. Only in-frame clones appear in the TCRdb table, and some are missing; sequencing was by immunoSEQ multiplex PCR. The data show over 100,000 clones, roughly 75% seen once. Sequenced: PBMCs. Every receptor here comes from a man in his thirties or forties in good health and CMV-seronegative. Each CDR3 is given with its conserved first and last residue. The order of the fields is J gene, D gene, V gene, clone size, CDR3 DNA, CDR3 protein. A D gene is named only where the DNA matches it firmly. Not every row has a clone size; where given, it reads once, few, many or a size class.

j_gene: TRBJ2-7
d_gene: -
v_gene: TRBV11-1
abundance: -
CDR3nt: TGTGCCAGCAGCCGGACTCAGAGCTCCTACGAGCAGTACTTC
CDR3aa: CASSRTQSSYEQYF

j_gene: TRBJ1-5
d_gene: -
v_gene: TRBV10-3
abundance: -
CDR3nt: TGTGCCATCAGTGAGCCTGGGGGCCAGCCCCAGCATTTT
CDR3aa: CAISEPGGQPQHF

j_gene: TRBJ2-7
d_gene: TRBD1
v_gene: TRBV28
abundance: -
CDR3nt: TGTGCCAGCAGTTTACCCTACCAGGACAGGGGATTAGCCTACGAGCAGTACTTC
CDR3aa: CASSLPYQDRGLAYEQYF

j_gene: TRBJ2-7
d_gene: -
v_gene: TRBV11-2
abundance: -
CDR3nt: TGTGCCAGCAGCTTAGGACACTACGAGCAGTACTTC
CDR3aa: CASSLGHYEQYF

j_gene: TRBJ2-1
d_gene: TRBD2
v_gene: TRBV4-3
abundance: -
CDR3nt: TGCGCCAGCAGCCAAGCTAGCGGTCCCTACAATGAGCAGTTCTTC
CDR3aa: CASSQASGPYNEQFF

j_gene: TRBJ2-1
d_gene: TRBD2
v_gene: TRBV4-2
abundance: -
CDR3nt: TGTGCCAGCAGCCAAGAAGCGGGGGGGGTAGTAGATGAGCAGTTCTTC
CDR3aa: CASSQEAGGVVDEQFF

j_gene: TRBJ1-1
d_gene: -
v_gene: TRBV28
abundance: once
CDR3nt: TGTGCCAGCAGGGGGACTACGAACACTGAAGCTTTCTTT
CDR3aa: CASRGTTNTEAFF

j_gene: TRBJ1-2
d_gene: TRBD1
v_gene: TRBV11-3
abundance: -
CDR3nt: TGTGCCAGCAGCTTAGGGCAGGGGGCTGGCGGCTACACCTTC
CDR3aa: CASSLGQGAGGYTF

j_gene: TRBJ2-2
d_gene: TRBD2
v_gene: TRBV19
abundance: -
CDR3nt: TGTGCCAGTAGTGTCGGACTAGCGGGAACCGGGGAGCTGTTTTTT
CDR3aa: CASSVGLAGTGELFF

j_gene: TRBJ2-7
d_gene: TRBD2
v_gene: TRBV7-3
abundance: once
CDR3nt: TGTGCCAGCAGCTCCCATGCGGGGGAGTTCTACGAGCAGTACTTC
CDR3aa: CASSSHAGEFYEQYF

j_gene: TRBJ1-5
d_gene: -
v_gene: TRBV6-6
abundance: few
CDR3nt: TGTGCCAGCGGGCGACAGGCTGGCCAGCCCCAGCATTTT
CDR3aa: CASGRQAGQPQHF

j_gene: TRBJ2-4
d_gene: TRBD1
v_gene: TRBV4-1
abundance: -
CDR3nt: TGCGCCAGCAGCCAAGGAAGCCAGGGGGCGAGGGCCAAAAACATTCAGTACTTC
CDR3aa: CASSQGSQGARAKNIQYF

j_gene: TRBJ2-5
d_gene: TRBD2
v_gene: TRBV6-1
abundance: -
CDR3nt: TGTGCCACCGGGACTCTCGGGAGGGAGACCCAGTACTTC
CDR3aa: CATGTLGRETQYF

j_gene: TRBJ2-7
d_gene: -
v_gene: TRBV5-1
abundance: -
CDR3nt: TGCGCCAGCAGCTTGGGCCCCCAAGGGGGAGATGCCGACGAGCAGTACTTC
CDR3aa: CASSLGPQGGDADEQYF

j_gene: TRBJ1-1
d_gene: -
v_gene: TRBV19
abundance: few
CDR3nt: TGTGGTACAGACAGTCCATACACTGAAGCTTTCTTT
CDR3aa: CGTDSPYTEAFF

j_gene: TRBJ2-7
d_gene: TRBD2
v_gene: TRBV28
abundance: -
CDR3nt: TGTGCCAGCAGTCAACGGACTAGCGGGAGTTACGAGCAGTACTTC
CDR3aa: CASSQRTSGSYEQYF

j_gene: TRBJ2-1
d_gene: -
v_gene: TRBV5-1
abundance: -
CDR3nt: TGCGCCAGCAGCTTGGAAGGGGGCTCCTACAATGAGCAGTTCTTC
CDR3aa: CASSLEGGSYNEQFF

j_gene: TRBJ1-1
d_gene: -
v_gene: TRBV2
abundance: -
CDR3nt: TGTGCCAGCCGGGGTCAGGGGAGCACTGAAGCTTTCTTT
CDR3aa: CASRGQGSTEAFF

j_gene: TRBJ2-3
d_gene: -
v_gene: TRBV7-2
abundance: -
CDR3nt: TGTGCCAGCAGCTTAGGTGGAGGGGGCACAACAGATACGCAGTATTTT
CDR3aa: CASSLGGGGTTDTQYF

j_gene: TRBJ1-2
d_gene: -
v_gene: TRBV6-6
abundance: -
CDR3nt: TGTGCCAGCAGTTACGGCGGGGGAAATGGCTACACCTTC
CDR3aa: CASSYGGGNGYTF

j_gene: TRBJ2-7
d_gene: TRBD1
v_gene: TRBV5-4
abundance: -
CDR3nt: TGTGCCAGCAGCCCCGGACAGGAGCTCTACGAGCAGTACTTC
CDR3aa: CASSPGQELYEQYF

j_gene: TRBJ1-1
d_gene: -
v_gene: TRBV9
abundance: -
CDR3nt: TGTGCCAGCAGCGTAGATCAGGGGAACACTGAAGCTTTCTTT
CDR3aa: CASSVDQGNTEAFF

j_gene: TRBJ2-2
d_gene: TRBD2
v_gene: TRBV7-2
abundance: -
CDR3nt: TGTGCCAGCAGCTTTCGCGGGGGGCCGGGCACCGGGGAGCTGTTTTTT
CDR3aa: CASSFRGGPGTGELFF

j_gene: TRBJ1-2
d_gene: -
v_gene: TRBV4-1
abundance: once
CDR3nt: TGCGCCAGCAGCCAAGTTCTGGGACTATTCCACTATGGCTACACCTTC
CDR3aa: CASSQVLGLFHYGYTF